The 28 T cell receptor beta chains below come from one sample, sequenced in a study of blood T cell repertoires in COVID-19. This table comes from immunoSEQ multiplex PCR, and its TCRdb copy is limited to in-frame clones, with some not included. The table includes 260,000 or so clones, approximately 88% detected once. Sample: PBMCs or T cells enriched from blood (not recorded which). These receptors came from a woman aged 35 to 49 with acute COVID-19.

This chain uses TRBV5-1 with TRBJ2-7; TRBD2 matches 9 bases. V lost 0 bases, J lost 7 bases, and 8 bases stayed unmatched. The CDR3 is made up of 15 amino acids. Looked up from germline, CDR1 is SGHRS and CDR2 is YFSETQ. The CDR3 protein is CASSLVASGDGEQYF. The CDR3, as DNA: TGCGCCAGCAGCTTGGTGGCTAGCGGGGACGGGGAGCAGTACTTC.

In its sample, this clone was seen once. The CDR3 loop is CASSHRGNSYEQYF. DNA of the CDR3: TGTGCCAGCAGCCACAGGGGGAACTCCTACGAGCAGTACTTC. The chain is built from TRBV6-5 and TRBJ2-7; 8 bases align to TRBD1. V was clipped by 6 bases and J by 0 bases; unmatched bases: 4. CDR3 length: 14 amino acids. The germline gives CDR1 MNHEY, CDR2 SVGAGI.

V is TRBV19 and J is TRBJ1-6; D not resolved. CDR1 LNHDA and CDR2 SQIVND come from the germline V gene (reference sequence). This CDR3 region has 13 residues. V shed 1 base and J shed 13 bases, with 11 bases lying between them. In DNA form, the CDR3 reads TGTGCCAGTAGTATAGTTCCAGGAACCCCCCTCCACTTT. Its protein is CASSIVPGTPLHF.

The chain joins TRBV9 to TRBJ2-3; D is uncertain. Looked up from germline, CDR1 is SGDLS and CDR2 is YYNGEE. Trimming took off 0 bases at V and 3 bases at J, with 14 bases between the two ends. This CDR3 spans 16 amino acids. This chain's CDR3 is CASSVGAESHTDTQYF. CDR3 in DNA: TGTGCCAGCAGCGTAGGTGCGGAGAGCCATACAGATACGCAGTATTTT.

CDR3 DNA sequence: TGTGCCAGCTCACCCGTCTCTAGGGGCATGGTGGACACTGAAGCTTTCTTT. Translating it yields CASSPVSRGMVDTEAFF. The chain carries TRBV18 and TRBJ1-1; the D gene is possibly TRBD1 (5 bases). CDR3 length: 17 residues. Germline assignment: CDR1 KGHSH and CDR2 LQKENI. V gave up 3 bases and J gave up 3 bases, with 20 bases separating them.

The rearrangement joins TRBV5-1 to TRBJ2-1, with TRBD2 matching 9 bases. Losses at the gene ends were 0 bases for V and 0 bases for J; bases not matched to a gene: 7. Looked up from germline, CDR1 is SGHRS and CDR2 is YFSETQ. CDR3 length: 18 amino acids. The CDR3 coding sequence is TGCGCCAGCAGCTTGGGTGGTAGCGGGAGTGGCTCCTACAATGAGCAGTTCTTC. This sequence encodes CASSLGGSGSGSYNEQFF.

This clone turned up a few times. The chain uses TRBV10-1 and TRBJ2-2; D might be TRBD1 (6 bases). Germline loops: CDR1 WNHNN, CDR2 SYGVQD (reference sequence). V was shortened by 4 bases and J by 4 bases, with 13 bases between the two germline ends. This CDR3 is built from 15 residues. The CDR3: CASSVGRGGTGELFF. The DNA of the CDR3 is TGCGCCAGCAGTGTTGGCAGGGGTGGCACCGGGGAGCTGTTTTTT.

This clone appeared once. V usage is TRBV3-1 (or the pseudogene TRBV3-2) and J usage is TRBJ2-5; 7 bases align to TRBD2. The CDR3 extends over 18 amino acids. The junction had 17 bases not matched to a gene; V was cut back by 0 bases and J by 7 bases. Germline V CDR1 and CDR2: LGHDT, YNNKEL (reference sequence). CDR3 nucleotides: TGTGCCAGCAGCCAAGAGGGGGGGGAGTCAAGGCGTTGGAGGACCCAGTACTTC. Translating gives CASSQEGGESRRWRTQYF.

The CDR3 sequence is CASSLDRGAHSGAIQLTDTQYF. The DNA of the CDR3 is TGTGCCAGCAGTTTAGACAGGGGCGCCCACTCCGGAGCAATCCAACTCACAGATACGCAGTATTTT. The rearrangement uses TRBV28 and TRBJ2-3; 8 bases align to TRBD1. This CDR3 spans 22 amino acids. J was trimmed by 2 bases and V by 2 bases; bases with no gene match: 24. Germline lookup yields CDR1 MDHEN and CDR2 SYDVKM.

This rearrangement joins TRBV6-5 to TRBJ1-2; D uncertain. The V gene's germline CDR1 is MNHEY and CDR2 SVGAGI. V was shortened by 0 bases and J by 2 bases, with 7 bases between the two germline ends. CDR3 length: 14 residues. The CDR3 DNA sequence: TGTGCCAGCAGTTACTCGGTAGAAAACTATGGCTACACCTTC. Translated: CASSYSVENYGYTF.

The V and J genes are TRBV5-6 and TRBJ1-4; D is unresolved. From germline, CDR1 is SGHDT and CDR2 YYEEEE. V dropped 0 bases and J dropped 8 bases, with 11 bases sitting between them. The CDR3 sequence is 14 residues long. The CDR3 here is CASSLGGLREKLFF. DNA of the CDR3: TGTGCCAGCAGCTTGGGCGGGTTACGGGAAAAACTGTTTTTT.

The chain combines TRBV7-9 with TRBJ2-2, with 9 bases aligning to TRBD1. J was trimmed by 3 bases and V by 1 base; bases with no gene match: 0. The CDR3 covers 15 residues. Germline assignment: CDR1 SEHNR and CDR2 FQNEAQ (reference sequence). The CDR3 loop is CASSLGTGDTGELFF. Written as DNA, the CDR3 is TGTGCCAGCAGCTTAGGGACAGGGGACACCGGGGAGCTGTTTTTT.

The V and J genes are TRBV7-2 and TRBJ1-2; weak D call: TRBD1 (6 bases). Trimming left V 8 bases short and J 3 bases short, with 10 bases between. CDR3 length equals 12 residues. Germline lookup yields CDR1 SGHTA and CDR2 FQGNSA. DNA for the CDR3: TGTGCCAGCGGGGACATATACTATGGCTACACCTTC. This translates into CASGDIYYGYTF.

The chain uses TRBV18 and TRBJ2-1, with 13 nucleotides matching TRBD2. The CDR3 is made up of 18 amino acids. Trimming cost V 1 base and J 0 bases; bases outside gene matches: 3. From germline, CDR1 is KGHSH and CDR2 LQKENI. In nucleotides, the CDR3 is TGTGCCAGCTCACCACGGACTAGCGGGAGCGTCTCCTACAATGAGCAGTTCTTC. Amino acid sequence: CASSPRTSGSVSYNEQFF. Based on the CDR3 plus reference TRBV18 and TRBJ2-1, the full variable domain is NAGVMQNPRHLVRRRGQEARLRCSPMKGHSHVYWYRQLPEEGLKFMVYLQKENIIDESGMPKERFSAEFPKEGPSILRIQQVVRGDSAAYFCASSPRTSGSVSYNEQFFGPGTRLTVL.

The rearrangement links TRBV6-5 to TRBJ2-1, with D possibly matching TRBD1 (5 bases). Deletions cut 6 bases from V and 6 bases from J, with 15 bases between. The CDR3 loop spans 14 amino acids. The germline CDR1 and CDR2 sequences are MNHEY and SVGAGI. CDR3 DNA: TGTGCCAGCAGAAATCTCCAGGGTATCAATGAGCAGTTCTTC. This translates into CASRNLQGINEQFF.

The gene calls are TRBV7-8 and TRBJ1-1, with D perhaps matching TRBD1 (5 bases). CDR3 length: 13 residues. V was trimmed by 8 bases and J by 3 bases, leaving 13 bases between them. CDR1 SGHVS and CDR2 FQNEAQ come from the germline V gene. The CDR3, as DNA: TGTGCCAGCGCTTTCAACAGGTACACTGAAGCTTTCTTT. This translates into CASAFNRYTEAFF. Together with reference TRBV7-8 and TRBJ1-1, the CDR3 gives the full variable domain: GAGVSQSPRYKVAKRGQDVALRCDPISGHVSLFWYQQALGQGPEFLTYFQNEAQLDKSGLPSDRFFAERPEGSVSTLKIQRTQQEDSAVYLCASAFNRYTEAFFGQGTRLTVV.

The CDR3 sequence: CASSTLDRDGTQYF. Written as DNA, the CDR3 is TGTGCCAGCAGCACCCTGGACAGGGACGGGACCCAGTACTTC. V usage is TRBV2 and J usage is TRBJ2-5, with TRBD1 identical over 8 bases. The trim removed 6 bases at V and 7 bases at J, leaving 10 bases unmatched. This CDR3 comprises 14 residues. Germline V gene lookup returns CDR1 SNHLY and CDR2 FYNNEI.

V gene TRBV9 combines with J gene TRBJ2-5; no reliable D call. V was pared by 0 bases and J by 2 bases, with 8 bases between. This CDR3 has 14 amino acids. Germline CDR1 and CDR2: SGDLS and YYNGEE. The CDR3 loop reads CASSVGPAQETQYF. DNA of the CDR3: TGTGCCAGCAGCGTAGGTCCAGCGCAAGAGACCCAGTACTTC.

The chain uses TRBV28 and TRBJ2-1; 10 bases map to TRBD2. There are 16 residues in the CDR3. V lost 7 bases to trimming and J lost 7 bases; unmatched junction nucleotides: 13. In germline, CDR1 is MDHEN, CDR2 SYDVKM. CDR3 residues: CASTFLGTSGKNEQFF. In DNA, the CDR3 is TGTGCCAGCACCTTCCTTGGCACTAGCGGGAAAAATGAGCAGTTCTTC.

This chain uses TRBV28 with TRBJ1-2; 7 nucleotides line up with TRBD1. With V trimmed by 5 bases and J by 1 base, 4 bases remained unmatched. CDR1 MDHEN and CDR2 SYDVKM come from the germline V gene. The CDR3 spans 14 residues. The CDR3 DNA reads as TGTGCCAGCAGTGCCTACAGGGGTAACTATGGCTACACCTTC. This gives the protein CASSAYRGNYGYTF.

V gene TRBV20-1 combines with J gene TRBJ2-3; maybe TRBD1 (5 bases). Germline CDR1 reads DFQATT; CDR2 reads SNEGSKA (reference sequence). CDR3 length equals 11 residues. The V end lost 3 bases, the J end lost 9 bases, and 10 bases lay between the germline ends. The CDR3 protein is CSARSWGTQYF. CDR3 nucleotides: TGCAGTGCTAGGAGCTGGGGCACGCAGTATTTT.

The gene calls are TRBV11-1 and TRBJ1-2; 7 nucleotides align to TRBD1. The CDR3 length is 14 residues. Germline values: CDR1 SGHAT, CDR2 FQDESV (reference sequence). V lost 2 bases to trimming and J lost 2 bases; unmatched junction nucleotides: 2. This CDR3 reads CASSLLGQNYGYTF. The CDR3 bases are TGTGCCAGCAGCTTATTGGGACAGAACTATGGCTACACCTTC.

The gene calls are TRBV19 and TRBJ2-4; tentative D call: TRBD2 (6 bases). Trimming took 3 bases from V and 6 from J, leaving 18 bases between them. Germline CDR1 reads LNHDA; CDR2 reads SQIVND (reference sequence). This CDR3 has 16 residues. CDR3 sequence: CASSITLASGGNIQYF. The CDR3 DNA follows: TGTGCCAGTAGTATTACGCTAGCGAGTGGTGGAAACATTCAGTACTTC.

V usage is TRBV5-4 and J usage is TRBJ1-4; D may be TRBD1 (5 bases). CDR3 size: 14 residues. V was trimmed by 1 base and J by 8 bases, leaving 12 bases between them. CDR1 and CDR2 (germline): SGHNT, YYREEE (reference sequence). The CDR3: CASSLRPGREKLFF. As DNA, the CDR3 is TGTGCCAGCAGCTTGAGGCCAGGGAGGGAAAAACTGTTTTTT.

The chain links TRBV7-3 to TRBJ2-1, with 7 bases aligning to TRBD2. Germline CDR1 SGHTA, CDR2 FQGTGA. The CDR3 consists of 17 residues. J gave up 5 bases and V 1 base, and 11 bases lay outside the gene matches. The CDR3 nucleotides are TGTGCCAGCAGCTTAAAGTTAGCGCCAGGGAGGGACAATGAGCAGTTCTTC. This sequence encodes CASSLKLAPGRDNEQFF.

The rearrangement links TRBV7-6 to TRBJ2-1; tentative D call: TRBD1 (5 bases). Deletions cut 1 base from V and 8 bases from J, with 12 bases between. This CDR3 is built from 14 residues. Germline CDR1 is SGHVS and CDR2 is FNYEAQ. CDR3 DNA: TGTGCCAGCAGCTTAGTTCTTGGGGCCGATGAGCAGTTCTTC. Residues: CASSLVLGADEQFF.

This chain links TRBV28 with TRBJ1-6; D uncertain. CDR1 is MDHEN and CDR2 is SYDVKM in the germline V gene. V dropped 6 bases and J dropped 6 bases, with 6 bases sitting between them. This CDR3 comprises 12 residues. The CDR3 loop is CASRRINSPLHF. The CDR3, as DNA: TGTGCCAGCAGGCGTATTAATTCACCCCTCCACTTT.

This clone was found once. The V gene is TRBV11-2, the J gene TRBJ2-7; TRBD1 aligns across 8 bases. CDR1 is SGHAT and CDR2 is FQNNGV in the germline V gene. After removal of 5 bases from V and 2 bases from J, the junction contained 8 bases not matched to a gene. The CDR3 loop spans 15 amino acids. The DNA for the CDR3 is TGTGCCAGCAGCCGAGGACAGGGAGTGCCCTACGAGCAGTACGTC. It yields the protein CASSRGQGVPYEQYV.